This TCR beta chain was found in a study of shared clonotypes between healthy human individuals. Terminally differentiated effector memory CD45RA+ cells were excluded by CCR7 positive selection of CD45RO-negative cells. The study drew all its donors from Caucasian adults living in Nashville, Tennessee. V was clipped by 1 base and J by 0 bases; unmatched bases: 8. The V gene's germline CDR1 is SGHKS and CDR2 YYEKEE (reference sequence). The CDR3 spans 17 residues. Sequencing used immunoSEQ multiplex PCR; TCRdb keeps in-frame clones, though not all of them. There are about 2,100,000 clones in the sample; approximately 94% occur only once, and about 1.5% lies in the top ten. Points on this clone: Its antigen is not known.

Points from the study as a whole: Represented diversity, genetic and exposure-history alike, was limited by few donors.

This TCR was sampled from a man younger than 30 in good health. Some clones in this sample may be carry-over from other donors' samples. Sequenced input: naive CD8+ T cells from PBMCs. V gene TRBV5-5 combines with J gene TRBJ2-7; 9 nucleotides agree with TRBD1. CDR3 sequence: CASSLRTGVTPSYEQYF. In nucleotides, the CDR3 is TGTGCCAGCAGCTTGCGGACAGGGGTGACCCCCTCCTACGAGCAGTACTTC. The full variable domain, with the rest looked up from reference TRBV5-5 and TRBJ2-7, is DAGVTQSPTHLIKTRGQQVTLRCSPISGHKSVSWYQQVLGQGPQFIFQYYEKEERGRGNFPDRFSARQFPNYSSELNVNALLLGDSALYLCASSLRTGVTPSYEQYFGPGTRLTVT.